A selection of T cell receptor beta chains follows, all from one sample in a study of beta chain features in type 1 diabetes. Clones were read by immunoSEQ multiplex PCR, and TCRdb kept only the in-frame ones, dropping some. Of hundreds of thousands of clones detected, about a tenth appear once; the ten largest clones hold over 0.015%. The sample comprised naive CD4+ T cells from blood. The receptors derive from a man in his thirties or forties with type 1 diabetes. The CDR3 runs from the conserved cysteine through the conserved F or W.

.	TRBV29-1	CSVAAGGQETQYF
TRBJ1-6	TRBV7-2	CASGREYNSPLHF
TRBJ1-2	TRBV7-9	CASEQDGNYGYTF
TRBJ2-2	TRBV7-3	CASRDRAGELFF
TRBJ2-6	TRBV5-1	CASSSEGSGGANVLTF
TRBJ2-2	TRBV9	CASSVEGGLNTGELFF
TRBJ2-7	TRBV28	CASSSVDFYEQYF
TRBJ2-7	TRBV7-3	CASSLSPGHPYVF
TRBJ2-7	TRBV11-1	CASSLRTGGVYEQYF
TRBJ1-6	TRBV5-6	CASSLGQGGSPLHF
TRBJ2-5	TRBV5-4	CASSFRQGTQETQYF
TRBJ2-7	TRBV11-2	CASSFRGSTYEQYF
TRBJ2-3	TRBV27	CASSWTIGVTDTQYF
TRBJ1-2	TRBV11-2	CASSLVRTGVGKDF
TRBJ2-1	TRBV27	CASSSRQGTYNEQFF
TRBJ2-7	TRBV6-6	CASRTNYEQYF
TRBJ2-7	TRBV18	CASSLTSGASYEQYF
TRBJ2-7	TRBV6-5	CASTQRGGEQYF
TRBJ2-1	TRBV19	CASSMTDREQFF
TRBJ1-2	TRBV7-9	CASSLGGSYGYTF
TRBJ1-5	TRBV23-1	CASTKRGRPQHF
TRBJ1-3	TRBV29-1	CSVDTGGNTIYF
TRBJ2-1	TRBV28	CASSNYAGAQYNEQFF
TRBJ1-1	TRBV29-1	CSVATGQVNTEAFF
TRBJ1-5	TRBV29-1	CSVEGGSNQPQHF
TRBJ2-3	TRBV11-2	CASSFQGTDTQYF
TRBJ2-5	TRBV6-5	CASSLLTGGGETQYF
TRBJ2-1	TRBV19	CASSTGFHEQFF
TRBJ2-7	TRBV29-1	CSVRRSSYEQYF
TRBJ1-5	TRBV30	CAWSDRENQPQHF
TRBJ2-7	TRBV28	CATGLYEQYF
TRBJ1-1	TRBV18	CASSEGRTEAFF
TRBJ2-1	TRBV7-2	CASSLGRGAYNEQFF
TRBJ2-5	TRBV5-1	CASSQDRAAGETQYF
TRBJ2-4	TRBV5-6	CASSWLGTEAKNIQYF
TRBJ1-4	TRBV9	CASSVGARQGRNEKLFF
TRBJ1-6	TRBV7-9	CASSLGHQSSYNSPLHF
TRBJ2-7	TRBV4-1	CASSQDEGPYEQYF
TRBJ1-6	TRBV7-9	CASSSGQSSYNSPLHF
TRBJ2-3	TRBV9	CASSADPTGADTQYF
TRBJ2-7	TRBV14	CASSHAGLDEQYF
TRBJ1-2	TRBV7-2	CASSLVAGYGYTF
TRBJ1-1	TRBV5-1	CASSLTLSTGAEAFF
TRBJ2-5	TRBV2	CASNGNGDQETQYF
TRBJ2-1	TRBV4-1	CASSPGLAGGNEQFF
TRBJ1-3	TRBV9	CASSQPSVGNTIYF
TRBJ1-2	TRBV2	CASSDTTGEGYTF